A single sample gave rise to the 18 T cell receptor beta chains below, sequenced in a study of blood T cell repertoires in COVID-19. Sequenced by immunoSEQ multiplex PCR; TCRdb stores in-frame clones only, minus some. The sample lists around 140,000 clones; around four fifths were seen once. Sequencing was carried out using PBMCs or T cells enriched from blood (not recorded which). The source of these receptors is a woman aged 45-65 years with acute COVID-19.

DNA for the CDR3: TGTGCCAGCAGCGTAGGTCCCCGGGCTAGCGGGAGCGCTAACACCGGGGAGCTGTTTTTT. It encodes CASSVGPRASGSANTGELFF. V usage is TRBV9 and J usage is TRBJ2-2; 10 nucleotides agree with TRBD2. The CDR3 contains 20 residues. V lost 0 bases, J lost 2 bases, and 13 bases stayed unmatched. Germline V gene data show CDR1 as SGDLS and CDR2 as YYNGEE.

CDR3 residues: CASSFRDRPFF. Here the CDR3 DNA reads TGTGCCAGCAGCTTCCGGGACAGGCCGTTCTTC. The V call is TRBV6-2 or TRBV6-3, the J call TRBJ2-1, with 8 nucleotides matching TRBD1. CDR1 is MNHEY and CDR2 is SVGEGT in the germline V gene. V gave up 6 bases and J gave up 15 bases; unmatched junction bases: 7. This CDR3 is 11 amino acids long.

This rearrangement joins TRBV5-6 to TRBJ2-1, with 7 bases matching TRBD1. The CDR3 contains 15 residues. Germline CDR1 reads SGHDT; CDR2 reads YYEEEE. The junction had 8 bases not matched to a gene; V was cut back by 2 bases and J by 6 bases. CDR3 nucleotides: TGTGCCAGCAGCTTTTTAGACAGGGAGATCAATGAGCAGTTCTTC. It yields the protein CASSFLDREINEQFF. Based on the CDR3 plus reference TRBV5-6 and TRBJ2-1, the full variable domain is DAGVTQSPTHLIKTRGQQVTLRCSPKSGHDTVSWYQQALGQGPQFIFQYYEEEERQRGNFPDRFSGHQFPNYSSELNVNALLLGDSALYLCASSFLDREINEQFFGPGTRLTVL.

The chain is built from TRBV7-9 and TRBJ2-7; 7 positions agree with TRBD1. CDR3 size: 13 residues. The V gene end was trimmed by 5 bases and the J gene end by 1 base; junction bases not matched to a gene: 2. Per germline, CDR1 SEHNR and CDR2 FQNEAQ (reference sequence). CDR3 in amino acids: CASSQTGSYEQYF. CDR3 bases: TGTGCCAGCAGCCAGACAGGGTCCTACGAGCAGTACTTC.

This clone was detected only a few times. The CDR3 spells CASSQESRSYEQYF. The DNA of the CDR3 is TGTGCCAGCAGCCAAGAGAGCCGGAGCTACGAGCAGTACTTC. The genes are TRBV3-1 (or the pseudogene TRBV3-2) and TRBJ2-7; no firm D call. The germline V gene has CDR1 LGHDT and CDR2 YNNKEL (reference sequence). V shed 0 bases and J shed 3 bases, with 9 bases lying between them. The CDR3 totals 14 residues.

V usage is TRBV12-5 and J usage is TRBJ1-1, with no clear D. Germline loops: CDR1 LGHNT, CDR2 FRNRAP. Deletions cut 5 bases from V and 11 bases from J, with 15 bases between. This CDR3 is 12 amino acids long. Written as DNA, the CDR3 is TGTGCTAGTGGTAGGGAGCAGGAGGGCGCTTTCTTT. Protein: CASGREQEGAFF.

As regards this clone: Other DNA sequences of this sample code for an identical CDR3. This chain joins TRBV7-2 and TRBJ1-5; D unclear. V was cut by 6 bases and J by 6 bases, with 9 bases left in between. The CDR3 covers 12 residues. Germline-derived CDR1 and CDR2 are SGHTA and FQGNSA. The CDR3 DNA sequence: TGTGCCAGCAGTCTTCCCGGTCAGCCCCAGCATTTT. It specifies CASSLPGQPQHF.

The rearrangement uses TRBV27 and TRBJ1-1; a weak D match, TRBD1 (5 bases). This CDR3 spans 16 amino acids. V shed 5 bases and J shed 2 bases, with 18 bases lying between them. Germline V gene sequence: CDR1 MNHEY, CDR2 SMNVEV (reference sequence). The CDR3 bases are TGTGCCAGCAGTCCCAGTCTCGGCAGGGATAACACTGAAGCTTTCTTT. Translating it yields CASSPSLGRDNTEAFF.

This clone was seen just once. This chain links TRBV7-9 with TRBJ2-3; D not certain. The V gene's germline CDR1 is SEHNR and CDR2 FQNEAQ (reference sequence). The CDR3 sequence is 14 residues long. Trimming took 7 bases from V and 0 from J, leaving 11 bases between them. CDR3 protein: CASMVGSSTDTQYF. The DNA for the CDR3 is TGTGCCAGCATGGTCGGTTCTAGCACAGATACGCAGTATTTT.

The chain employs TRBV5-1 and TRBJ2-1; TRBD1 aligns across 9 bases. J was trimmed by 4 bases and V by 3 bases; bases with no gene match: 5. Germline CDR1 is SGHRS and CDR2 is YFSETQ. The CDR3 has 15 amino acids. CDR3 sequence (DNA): TGCGCCAGCAGCTCCGGGACAGGGAATTACAATGAGCAGTTCTTC. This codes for CASSSGTGNYNEQFF.

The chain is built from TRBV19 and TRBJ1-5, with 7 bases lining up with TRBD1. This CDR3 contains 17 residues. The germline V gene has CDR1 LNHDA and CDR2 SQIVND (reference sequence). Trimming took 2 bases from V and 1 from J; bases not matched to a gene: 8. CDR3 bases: TGTGCCAGTAGTATACTGACAGGGATGGGAAGCAATCAGCCCCAGCATTTT. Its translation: CASSILTGMGSNQPQHF.

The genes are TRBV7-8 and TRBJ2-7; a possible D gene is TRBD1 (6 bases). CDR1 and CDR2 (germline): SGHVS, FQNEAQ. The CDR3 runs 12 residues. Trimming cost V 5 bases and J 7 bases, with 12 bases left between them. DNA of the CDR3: TGTGCCAGCAGCCAGGGACACGGTGAGCAGTACTTC. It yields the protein CASSQGHGEQYF.

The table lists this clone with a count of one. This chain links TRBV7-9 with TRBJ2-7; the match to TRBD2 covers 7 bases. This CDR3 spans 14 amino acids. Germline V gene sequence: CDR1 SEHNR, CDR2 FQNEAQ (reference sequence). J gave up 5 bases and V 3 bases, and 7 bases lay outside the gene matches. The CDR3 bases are TGTGCCAGCAGCTTCTCGCGGGAGCTAAACGAGCAGTACTTC. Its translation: CASSFSRELNEQYF.

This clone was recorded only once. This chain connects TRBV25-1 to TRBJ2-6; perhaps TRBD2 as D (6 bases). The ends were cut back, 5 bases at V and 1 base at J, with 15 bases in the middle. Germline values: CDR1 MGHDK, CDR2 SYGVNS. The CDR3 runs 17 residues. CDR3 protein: CASSFNGRGSGANVLTF. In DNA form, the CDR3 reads TGTGCCAGCAGTTTTAACGGGAGAGGGTCTGGGGCCAACGTCCTGACTTTC.

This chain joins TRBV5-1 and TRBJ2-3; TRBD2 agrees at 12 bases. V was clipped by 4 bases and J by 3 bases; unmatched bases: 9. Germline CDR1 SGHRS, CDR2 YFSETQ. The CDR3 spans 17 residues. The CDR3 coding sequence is TGCGCCAGCAGCACGGAGGGACTAGCGGGTTTGACAGATACGCAGTATTTT. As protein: CASSTEGLAGLTDTQYF.

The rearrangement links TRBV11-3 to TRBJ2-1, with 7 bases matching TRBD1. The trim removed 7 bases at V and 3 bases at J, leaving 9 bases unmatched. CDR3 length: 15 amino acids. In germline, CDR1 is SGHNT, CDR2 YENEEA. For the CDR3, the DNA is TGTGCCAGCACCCGAAGGGGGACAGACTACAATGAGCAGTTCTTC. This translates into CASTRRGTDYNEQFF. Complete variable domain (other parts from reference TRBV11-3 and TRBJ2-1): EAGVVQSPRYKIIEKKQPVAFWCNPISGHNTLYWYLQNLGQGPELLIRYENEEAVDDSQLPKDRFSAERLKGVDSTLKIQPAELGDSAVYLCASTRRGTDYNEQFFGPGTRLTVL.

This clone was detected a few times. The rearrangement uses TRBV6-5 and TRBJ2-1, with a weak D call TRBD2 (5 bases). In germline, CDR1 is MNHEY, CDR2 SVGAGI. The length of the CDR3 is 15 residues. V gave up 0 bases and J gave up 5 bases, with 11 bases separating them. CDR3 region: CASSYSGEPHNEQFF. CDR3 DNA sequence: TGTGCCAGCAGTTACTCGGGAGAACCCCACAATGAGCAGTTCTTC.

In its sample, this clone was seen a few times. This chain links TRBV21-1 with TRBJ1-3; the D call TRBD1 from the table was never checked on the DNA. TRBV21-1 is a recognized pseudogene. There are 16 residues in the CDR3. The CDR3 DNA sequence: TGTGCCAGCAGCACTGTCACAGGTTCGGATGGAAACACCATATATTTT. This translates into CASSTVTGSDGNTIYF.